The 16 T cell receptor beta chains reported below all come from one sample, sequenced in a study of monozygotic twins with inflammatory bowel disease. TCRdb reprocessed the 5' RACE reads and keeps a single row for each CDR3 protein, giving no DNA. The ten most abundant clones cover 2.8% of a sample with fewer than 200,000 distinct CDR3 sequences. Sequencing used blood. These receptors all stem from a human donor with ulcerative colitis or Crohn's disease, or a healthy co-twin of an affected twin (not recorded which).

The rearrangement joins TRBV20-1 to TRBJ1-1. This CDR3 comprises 14 residues. The germline CDR1 and CDR2 sequences are DFQATT and SNEGSKA (reference sequence). CDR3 loop: CSASLSGPHTEAFF.

The V gene is TRBV20-1, the J gene TRBJ1-1. Germline CDR1 DFQATT, CDR2 SNEGSKA (reference sequence). CDR3 size: 13 residues. This CDR3 is CSARAQSNTEAFF.

V is TRBV11-2 and J is TRBJ1-2; the TCRdb call, TRBD1, lacks DNA for checking. Per germline, CDR1 SGHAT and CDR2 FQNNGV. The CDR3 has 14 residues. The CDR3 spells CASSLTARNYGYTF. Variable domain in full (rest from reference TRBV11-2 and TRBJ1-2): EAGVAQSPRYKIIEKRQSVAFWCNPISGHATLYWYQQILGQGPKLLIQFQNNGVVDDSQLPKDRFSAERLKGVDSTLKIQPAKLEDSAVYLCASSLTARNYGYTFGSGTRLTVV.

The chain employs TRBV20-1 and TRBJ2-1; TCRdb selects TRBD2, and the lack of DNA leaves this call unchecked. Germline CDR1 reads DFQATT; CDR2 reads SNEGSKA (reference sequence). CDR3 length: 15 residues. The CDR3 reads CSARASGRLGNEQFF.

The CDR3 here is CSARGAGRPNTEAFF. The chain carries TRBV20-1 and TRBJ1-1; the TCRdb D gene call, TRBD1, has no DNA to confirm it. Germline V gene data show CDR1 as DFQATT and CDR2 as SNEGSKA (reference sequence). CDR3 length: 15 amino acids.

This rearrangement joins TRBV3-1 to TRBJ2-1; the D gene TCRdb calls, TRBD1, cannot be checked with no DNA. Germline values: CDR1 LGHDT, CDR2 YNNKEL (reference sequence). The CDR3 consists of 16 residues. This CDR3 is CASSPGTGISYNEQFF.

V is TRBV6-2 or TRBV6-3 and J is TRBJ2-1; TCRdb gives TRBD2 as the D gene, but with no DNA this cannot be confirmed. Germline-derived CDR1 and CDR2 are MNHEY and SVGEGT. CDR3 size: 19 residues. The CDR3 spells CASSYPLLTGTTPYNEQFF.

The J gene is TRBJ2-7, the V gene TRBV12-3 or TRBV12-4; no DNA is available, so the TRBD1 call from TCRdb remains unchecked. This CDR3 comprises 14 residues. The CDR3 is CASSKGQARDEQYF.

J is TRBJ1-5 and V is TRBV20-1. The V gene's germline CDR1 is DFQATT and CDR2 SNEGSKA (reference sequence). This CDR3 has 16 residues. The CDR3: CSASSHGLGGNQPQHF.

The chain carries TRBV28 and TRBJ2-1; without DNA, the TCRdb call of TRBD1 cannot be checked. This CDR3 is built from 15 residues. In germline, CDR1 is MDHEN, CDR2 SYDVKM. The CDR3 spells CAILTGVPGYNEQFF.

The genes are TRBV27 and TRBJ2-7; TCRdb picks TRBD2, but there is no DNA to check that call. From germline, CDR1 is MNHEY and CDR2 SMNVEV (reference sequence). The CDR3 covers 14 residues. The CDR3 loop reads CASSPRLAGAEQYF.

The chain's CDR3 is CAISERGRGMNTGELFF. This chain joins TRBV10-3 and TRBJ2-2; no DNA is available, so the TRBD1 call from TCRdb remains unchecked. Looked up from germline, CDR1 is ENHRY and CDR2 is SYGVKD. CDR3 size: 17 residues.

The rearrangement uses TRBV7-3 and TRBJ2-3; TCRdb lists TRBD1, though no DNA is available to test this call. The CDR3 loop spans 14 amino acids. From germline, CDR1 is SGHTA and CDR2 FQGTGA. This CDR3 is CASSLSRDTDTQYF.

The chain combines TRBV14 with TRBJ2-4. The germline gives CDR1 SGHDN, CDR2 FVKESK. CDR3 length equals 14 residues. The CDR3 here is CASSQDSVRNIQYF.

The chain joins TRBV11-2 to TRBJ1-5. This CDR3 region has 13 residues. The germline CDR1 and CDR2 sequences are SGHAT and FQNNGV. CDR3: CASSLVLNQPQHF. Complete variable domain (other parts from reference TRBV11-2 and TRBJ1-5): EAGVAQSPRYKIIEKRQSVAFWCNPISGHATLYWYQQILGQGPKLLIQFQNNGVVDDSQLPKDRFSAERLKGVDSTLKIQPAKLEDSAVYLCASSLVLNQPQHFGDGTRLSIL.

This chain links TRBV7-8 with TRBJ2-7; TCRdb returns TRBD1, unconfirmable since there is no DNA. CDR1 is SGHVS and CDR2 is FQNEAQ in the germline V gene. The CDR3 is 14 residues long. The CDR3: CASSLRDMSYEQYF.